The entry that follows covers one T cell receptor beta chain sequence. What it recognizes is unknown. Germline and junction disagree at one end, which may indicate a read error. The sample comes from a study of response to subunit inactivated influenza vaccine. Whole-study findings and limits: T cells newly recruited by each seasonal influenza vaccination are few, the authors suggested.

One entry per CDR3 protein, called by TCRdb with MiXCR from the RT-PCR reads. The repertoire holds 590,000 or so distinct CDR3 sequences, less than 15% seen once, with 6.5% to 8% in the top ten. CDR1 is SGHTA and CDR2 is FQGNSA in the germline V gene. This CDR3 comprises 14 residues. This material consisted of PBMCs from blood, taken around 14 days before vaccination. The V and J genes are TRBV7-2 and TRBJ1-3; D might be TRBD1 (6 bases). The TCR comes from a man aged 50 or older who received an inactivated influenza vaccine. CDR3 bases: TGTGCCAGCAGCTTTCAACAGGGATTCTCTGGGTGGCATTTT. It translates to CASSFQQGFSGWHF.